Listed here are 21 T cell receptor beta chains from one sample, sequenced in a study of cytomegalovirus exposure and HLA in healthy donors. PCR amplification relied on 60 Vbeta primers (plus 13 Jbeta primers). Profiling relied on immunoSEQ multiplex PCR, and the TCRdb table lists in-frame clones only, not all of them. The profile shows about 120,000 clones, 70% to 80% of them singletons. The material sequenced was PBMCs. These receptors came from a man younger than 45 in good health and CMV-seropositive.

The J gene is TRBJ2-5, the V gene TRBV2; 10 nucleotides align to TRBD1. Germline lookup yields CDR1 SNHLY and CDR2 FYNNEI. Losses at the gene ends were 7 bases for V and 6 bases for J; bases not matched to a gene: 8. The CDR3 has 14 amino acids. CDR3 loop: CASTLTGGAKTQYF. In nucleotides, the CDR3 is TGTGCCAGCACCCTGACAGGGGGCGCGAAGACCCAGTACTTC.

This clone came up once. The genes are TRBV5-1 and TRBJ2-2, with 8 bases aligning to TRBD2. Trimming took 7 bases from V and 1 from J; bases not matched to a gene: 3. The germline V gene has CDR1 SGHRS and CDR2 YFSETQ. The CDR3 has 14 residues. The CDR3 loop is CASAGGQNTGELFF. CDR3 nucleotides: TGCGCCAGCGCGGGGGGACAGAACACCGGGGAGCTGTTTTTT.

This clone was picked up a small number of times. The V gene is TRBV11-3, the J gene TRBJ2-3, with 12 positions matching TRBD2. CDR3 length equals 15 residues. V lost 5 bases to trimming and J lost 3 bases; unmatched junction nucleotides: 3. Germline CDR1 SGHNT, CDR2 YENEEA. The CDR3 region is CASSTGTSGTDTQYF. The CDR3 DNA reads TGTGCCAGCAGCACGGGGACTAGCGGGACAGATACGCAGTATTTT.

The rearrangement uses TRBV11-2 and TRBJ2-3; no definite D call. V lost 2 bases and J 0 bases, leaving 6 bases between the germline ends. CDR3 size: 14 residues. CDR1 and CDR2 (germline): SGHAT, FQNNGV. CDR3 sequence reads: CASSLMRSTDTQYF. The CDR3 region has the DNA TGTGCCAGCAGCTTAATGCGAAGCACAGATACGCAGTATTTT.

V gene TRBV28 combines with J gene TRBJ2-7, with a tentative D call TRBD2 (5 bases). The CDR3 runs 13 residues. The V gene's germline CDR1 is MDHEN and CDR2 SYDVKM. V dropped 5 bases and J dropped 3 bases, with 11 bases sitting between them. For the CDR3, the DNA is TGTGCCAGCAGTCCCCCCGGGGTCTACGAGCAGTACTTC. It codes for CASSPPGVYEQYF.

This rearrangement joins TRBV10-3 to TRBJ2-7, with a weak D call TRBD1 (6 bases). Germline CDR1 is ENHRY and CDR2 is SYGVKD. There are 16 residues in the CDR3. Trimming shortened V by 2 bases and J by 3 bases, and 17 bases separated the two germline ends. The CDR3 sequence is CAISEPGTGTRYEQYF. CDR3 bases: TGTGCCATCAGTGAGCCCGGCACAGGGACCCGCTACGAGCAGTACTTC.

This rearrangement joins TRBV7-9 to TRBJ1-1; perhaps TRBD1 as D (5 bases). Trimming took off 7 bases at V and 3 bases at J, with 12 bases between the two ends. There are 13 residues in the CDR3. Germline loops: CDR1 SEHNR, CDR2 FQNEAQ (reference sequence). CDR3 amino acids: CASTGQGHTEAFF. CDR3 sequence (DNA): TGTGCCAGCACTGGGCAGGGTCACACTGAAGCTTTCTTT.

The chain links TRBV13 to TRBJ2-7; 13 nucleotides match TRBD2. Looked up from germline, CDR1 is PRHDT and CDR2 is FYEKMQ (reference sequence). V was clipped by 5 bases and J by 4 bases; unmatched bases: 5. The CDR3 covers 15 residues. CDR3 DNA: TGTGCCAGCAGCCCGGGACTAGCGGGGAGTTACGAGCAGTACTTC. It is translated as CASSPGLAGSYEQYF.

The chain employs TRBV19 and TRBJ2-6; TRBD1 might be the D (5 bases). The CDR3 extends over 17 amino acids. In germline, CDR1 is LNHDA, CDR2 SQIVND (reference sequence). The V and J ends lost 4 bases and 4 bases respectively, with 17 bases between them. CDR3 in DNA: TGTGCCAGTAGTAGGCCCCCGTCAGGGTCCGGGGCCAACGTCCTGACTTTC. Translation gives CASSRPPSGSGANVLTF.

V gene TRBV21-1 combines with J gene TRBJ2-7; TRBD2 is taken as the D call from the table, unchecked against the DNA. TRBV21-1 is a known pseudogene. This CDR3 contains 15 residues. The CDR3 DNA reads TGTGCCAGCAGCAGGTTAACTAGCGGGAGAGGGGAGCAGTACTTC. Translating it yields CASSRLTSGRGEQYF.

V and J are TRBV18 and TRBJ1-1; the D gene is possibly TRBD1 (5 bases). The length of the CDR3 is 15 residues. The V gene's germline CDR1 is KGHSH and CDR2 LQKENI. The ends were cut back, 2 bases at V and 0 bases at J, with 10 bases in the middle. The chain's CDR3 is CASSPFRGMNTEAFF. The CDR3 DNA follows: TGTGCCAGCTCACCATTCCGGGGGATGAACACTGAAGCTTTCTTT.

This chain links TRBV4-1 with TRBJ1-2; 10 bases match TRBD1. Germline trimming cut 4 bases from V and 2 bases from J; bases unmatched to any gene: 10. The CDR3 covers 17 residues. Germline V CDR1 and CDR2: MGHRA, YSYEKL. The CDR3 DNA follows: TGCGCCAGCAGCCCGAGATCCGGGACAGGGGCGAACTATGGCTACACCTTC. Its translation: CASSPRSGTGANYGYTF.

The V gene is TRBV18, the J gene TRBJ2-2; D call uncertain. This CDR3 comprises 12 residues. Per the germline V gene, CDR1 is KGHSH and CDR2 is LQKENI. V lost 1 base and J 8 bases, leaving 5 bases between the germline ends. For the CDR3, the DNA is TGTGCCAGCTCACCACGCGGAGGGGAGCTGTTTTTT. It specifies CASSPRGGELFF.

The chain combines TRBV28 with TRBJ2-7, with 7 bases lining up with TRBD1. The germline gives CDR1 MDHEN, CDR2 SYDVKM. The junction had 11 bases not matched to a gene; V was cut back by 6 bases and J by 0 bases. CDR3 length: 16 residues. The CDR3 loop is CASSTRRGQSSYEQYF. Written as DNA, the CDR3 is TGTGCCAGCAGCACCCGCCGGGGACAGAGCTCCTACGAGCAGTACTTC.

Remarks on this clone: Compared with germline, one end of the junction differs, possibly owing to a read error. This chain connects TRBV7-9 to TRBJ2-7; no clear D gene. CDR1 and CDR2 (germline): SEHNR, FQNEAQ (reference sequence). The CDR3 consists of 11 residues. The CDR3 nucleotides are TGTTCCAGCAGCTTAGGATCCGGGCAGTACTTC. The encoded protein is CSSSLGSGQYF. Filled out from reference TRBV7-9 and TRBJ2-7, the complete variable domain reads DTGVSQNPRHKITKRGQNVTFRCDPISEHNRLYWYRQTLGQGPEFLTYFQNEAQLEKSRLLSDRFSAERPKGSFSTLEIQRTEQGDSAMYLCSSSLGSGQYFGPGTRLTVT.

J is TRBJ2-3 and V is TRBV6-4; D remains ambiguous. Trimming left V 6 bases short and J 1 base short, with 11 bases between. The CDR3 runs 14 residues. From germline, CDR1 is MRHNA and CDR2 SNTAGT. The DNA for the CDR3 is TGTGCCAGCAGAGCTACGTTTCGCACAGATACGCAGTATTTT. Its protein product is CASRATFRTDTQYF.

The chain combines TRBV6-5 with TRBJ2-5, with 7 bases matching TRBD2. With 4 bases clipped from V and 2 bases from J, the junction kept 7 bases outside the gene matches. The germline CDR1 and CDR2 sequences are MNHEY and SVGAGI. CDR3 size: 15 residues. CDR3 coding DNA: TGTGCCAGCAGTTTCCGTGACGGGGGGCAAGAGACCCAGTACTTC. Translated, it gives CASSFRDGGQETQYF.

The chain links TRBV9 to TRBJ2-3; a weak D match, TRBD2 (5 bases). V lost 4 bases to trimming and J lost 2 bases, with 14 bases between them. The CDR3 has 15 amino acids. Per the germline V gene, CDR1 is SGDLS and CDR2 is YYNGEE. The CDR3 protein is CASSPRTGNTDTQYF. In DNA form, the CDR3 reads TGTGCCAGCAGCCCGCGGACGGGGAACACAGATACGCAGTATTTT.

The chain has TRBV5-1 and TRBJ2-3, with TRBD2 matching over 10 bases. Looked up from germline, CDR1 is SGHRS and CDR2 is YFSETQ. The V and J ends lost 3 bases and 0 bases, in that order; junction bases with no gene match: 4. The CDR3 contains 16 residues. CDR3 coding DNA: TGCGCCAGCAGCTCTGGACTAGCGGATAGCACAGATACGCAGTATTTT. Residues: CASSSGLADSTDTQYF.

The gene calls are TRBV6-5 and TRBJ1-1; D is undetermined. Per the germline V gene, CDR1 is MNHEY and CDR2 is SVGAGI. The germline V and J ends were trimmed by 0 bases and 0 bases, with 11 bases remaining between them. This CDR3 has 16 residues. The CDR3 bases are TGTGCCAGCAGTTACTCGTGGTCACGGGTGAACACTGAAGCTTTCTTT. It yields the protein CASSYSWSRVNTEAFF.

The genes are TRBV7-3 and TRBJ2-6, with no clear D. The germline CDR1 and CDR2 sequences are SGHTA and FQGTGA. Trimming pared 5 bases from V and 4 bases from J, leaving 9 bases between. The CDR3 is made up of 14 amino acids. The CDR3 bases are TGTGCCAGCAGCCGGTCTCCGGGGGCCAACGTCCTGACTTTC. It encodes CASSRSPGANVLTF.